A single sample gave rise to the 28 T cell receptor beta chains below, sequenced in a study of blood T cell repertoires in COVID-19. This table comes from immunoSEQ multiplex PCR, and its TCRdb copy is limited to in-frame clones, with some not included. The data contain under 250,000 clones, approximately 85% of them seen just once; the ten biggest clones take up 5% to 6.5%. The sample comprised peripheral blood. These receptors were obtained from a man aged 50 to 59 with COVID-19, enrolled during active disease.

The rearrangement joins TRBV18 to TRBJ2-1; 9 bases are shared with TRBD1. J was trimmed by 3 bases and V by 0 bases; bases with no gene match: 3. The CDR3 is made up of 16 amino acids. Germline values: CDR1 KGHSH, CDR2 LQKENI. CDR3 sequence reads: CASSPPRGQGYNEQFF. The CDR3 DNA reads TGTGCCAGCTCACCACCGAGGGGACAGGGCTACAATGAGCAGTTCTTC.

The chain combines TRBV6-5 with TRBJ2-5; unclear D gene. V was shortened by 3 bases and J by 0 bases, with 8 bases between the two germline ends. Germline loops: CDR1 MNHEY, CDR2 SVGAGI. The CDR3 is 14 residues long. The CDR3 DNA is TGTGCCAGCAGTTATTGGCAGAACCAAGAGACCCAGTACTTC. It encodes CASSYWQNQETQYF.

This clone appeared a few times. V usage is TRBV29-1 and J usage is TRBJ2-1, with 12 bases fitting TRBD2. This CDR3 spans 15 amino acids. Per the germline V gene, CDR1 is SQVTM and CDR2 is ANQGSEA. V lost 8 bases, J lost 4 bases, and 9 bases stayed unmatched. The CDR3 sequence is CSSRSSGGAYNEQFF. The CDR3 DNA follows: TGCAGCTCCCGGTCTAGCGGGGGGGCATACAATGAGCAGTTCTTC.

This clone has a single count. The CDR3: CSVVVGHGGYTF. CDR3 DNA: TGCAGCGTTGTAGTTGGGCACGGTGGCTACACCTTC. The rearrangement uses TRBV29-1 and TRBJ1-2; D gene ambiguous. V was cut by 4 bases and J by 7 bases, with 13 bases left in between. Germline-derived CDR1 and CDR2 are SQVTM and ANQGSEA. The CDR3 loop spans 12 amino acids.

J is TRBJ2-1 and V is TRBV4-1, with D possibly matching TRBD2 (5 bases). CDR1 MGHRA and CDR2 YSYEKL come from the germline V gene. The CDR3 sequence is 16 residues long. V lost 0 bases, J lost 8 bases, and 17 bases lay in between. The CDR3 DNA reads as TGCGCCAGCAGCCAAGAATATCAGCGGCAATTGGATGAGCAGTTCTTC. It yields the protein CASSQEYQRQLDEQFF.

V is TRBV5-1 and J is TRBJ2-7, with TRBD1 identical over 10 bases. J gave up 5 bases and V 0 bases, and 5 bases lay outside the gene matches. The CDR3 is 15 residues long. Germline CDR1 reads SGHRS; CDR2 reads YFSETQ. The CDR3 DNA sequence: TGCGCCAGCAGCTTGGGCGGGACAGGGGTACACGAGCAGTACTTC. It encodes CASSLGGTGVHEQYF. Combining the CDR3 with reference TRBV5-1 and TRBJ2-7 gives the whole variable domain KAGVTQTPRYLIKTRGQQVTLSCSPISGHRSVSWYQQTPGQGLQFLFEYFSETQRNKGNFPGRFSGRQFSNSRSEMNVSTLELGDSALYLCASSLGGTGVHEQYFGPGTRLTVT.

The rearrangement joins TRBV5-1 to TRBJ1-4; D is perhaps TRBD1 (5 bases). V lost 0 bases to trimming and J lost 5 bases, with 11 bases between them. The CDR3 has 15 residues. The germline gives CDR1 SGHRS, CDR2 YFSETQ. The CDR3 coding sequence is TGCGCCAGCAGCTTGGCTTTATCAGGGAATGAAAAACTGTTTTTT. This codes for CASSLALSGNEKLFF. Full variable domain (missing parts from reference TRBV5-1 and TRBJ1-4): KAGVTQTPRYLIKTRGQQVTLSCSPISGHRSVSWYQQTPGQGLQFLFEYFSETQRNKGNFPGRFSGRQFSNSRSEMNVSTLELGDSALYLCASSLALSGNEKLFFGSGTQLSVL.

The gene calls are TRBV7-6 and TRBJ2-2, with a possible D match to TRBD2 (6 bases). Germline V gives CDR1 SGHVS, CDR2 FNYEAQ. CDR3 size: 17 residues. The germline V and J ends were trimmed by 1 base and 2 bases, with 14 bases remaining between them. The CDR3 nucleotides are TGTGCCAGCAGCTTAGGCGGGGTGACCCTTAACACCGGGGAGCTGTTTTTT. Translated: CASSLGGVTLNTGELFF.

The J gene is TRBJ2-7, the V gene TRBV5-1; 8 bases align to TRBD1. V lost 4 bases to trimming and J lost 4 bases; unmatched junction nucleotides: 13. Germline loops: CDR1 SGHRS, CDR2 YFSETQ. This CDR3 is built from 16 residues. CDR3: CASSPGTAGGRYEQYF. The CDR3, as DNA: TGCGCCAGCAGCCCGGGGACGGCAGGGGGCAGGTACGAGCAGTACTTC.

The CDR3 DNA reads TGCGCCAGCAGCCAGGACCGGGACAGGGGGCGTAAGCAGTTCTTC. Encoded protein: CASSQDRDRGRKQFF. V and J are TRBV4-1 and TRBJ2-1; 12 bases fit TRBD1. Germline lookup yields CDR1 MGHRA and CDR2 YSYEKL. V was pared by 3 bases and J by 11 bases, with 8 bases of the junction left unmatched. The CDR3 loop spans 15 amino acids.

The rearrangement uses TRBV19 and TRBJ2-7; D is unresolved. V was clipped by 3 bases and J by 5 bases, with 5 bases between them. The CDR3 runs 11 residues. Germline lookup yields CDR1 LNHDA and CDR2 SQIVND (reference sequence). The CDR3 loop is CASSISDEQYF. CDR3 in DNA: TGTGCCAGTAGTATCTCGGACGAGCAGTACTTC.

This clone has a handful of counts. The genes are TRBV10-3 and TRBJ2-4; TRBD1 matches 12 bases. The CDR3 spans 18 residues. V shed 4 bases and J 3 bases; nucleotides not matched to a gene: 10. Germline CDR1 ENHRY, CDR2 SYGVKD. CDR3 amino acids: CAISATPGQGADKNIQYF. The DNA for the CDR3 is TGTGCCATCAGTGCCACCCCGGGACAGGGGGCTGACAAAAACATTCAGTACTTC.

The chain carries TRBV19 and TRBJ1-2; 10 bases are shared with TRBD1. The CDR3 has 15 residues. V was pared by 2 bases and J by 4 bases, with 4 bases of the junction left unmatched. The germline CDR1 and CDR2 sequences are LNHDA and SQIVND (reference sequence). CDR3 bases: TGTGCCAGTAGTATACGACAGGGGGCCACCTATGGCTACACCTTC. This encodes CASSIRQGATYGYTF.

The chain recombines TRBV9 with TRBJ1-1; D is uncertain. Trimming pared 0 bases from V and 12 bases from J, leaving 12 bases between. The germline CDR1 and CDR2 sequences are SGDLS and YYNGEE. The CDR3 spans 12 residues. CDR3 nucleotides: TGTGCCAGCAGCGTAGTTCGAGGTCGGTCTTTCTTT. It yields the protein CASSVVRGRSFF. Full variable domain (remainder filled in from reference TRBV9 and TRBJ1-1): DSGVTQTPKHLITATGQRVTLRCSPRSGDLSVYWYQQSLDQGLQFLIQYYNGEERAKGNILERFSAQQFPDLHSELNLSSLELGDSALYFCASSVVRGRSFFGQGTRLTVV.

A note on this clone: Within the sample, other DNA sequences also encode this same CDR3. CDR3 sequence: CASISERPSGGGRGGELFF. The CDR3 DNA sequence: TGTGCCAGCATCTCGGAGAGGCCTAGCGGGGGAGGGCGGGGCGGGGAGCTGTTTTTT. J is TRBJ2-2 and V is TRBV13; 10 nucleotides agree with TRBD2. The CDR3 contains 19 residues. Germline V gives CDR1 PRHDT, CDR2 FYEKMQ (reference sequence). Losses at the gene ends were 7 bases for V and 7 bases for J; bases not matched to a gene: 21.

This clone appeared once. For the CDR3, the DNA is TGTGCCAGAAGCTTGGGGGGACAGGGAAGCAACGAGCAGTACTTC. Protein product: CARSLGGQGSNEQYF. This rearrangement joins TRBV5-3 to TRBJ2-7; TRBD1 matches 9 bases. TRBV5-3 has ORF status, its function being uncertain. The CDR3 totals 15 residues. Trimming at V came to 0 bases and at J to 5 bases, leaving 6 bases not matched to a gene.

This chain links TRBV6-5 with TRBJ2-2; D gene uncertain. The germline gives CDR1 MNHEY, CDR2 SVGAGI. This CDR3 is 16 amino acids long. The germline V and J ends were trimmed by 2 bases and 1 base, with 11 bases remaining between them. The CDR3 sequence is CASSYGHIKNTGELFF. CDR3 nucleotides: TGTGCCAGCAGTTACGGCCACATAAAGAACACCGGGGAGCTGTTTTTT.

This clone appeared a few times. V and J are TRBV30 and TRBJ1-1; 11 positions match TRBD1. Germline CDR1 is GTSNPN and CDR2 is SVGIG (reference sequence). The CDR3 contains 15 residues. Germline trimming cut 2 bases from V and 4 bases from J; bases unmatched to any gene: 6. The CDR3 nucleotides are TGTGCCTGGAGTAGGTATGGGACAGGGGGCACTGAAGCTTTCTTT. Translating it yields CAWSRYGTGGTEAFF.

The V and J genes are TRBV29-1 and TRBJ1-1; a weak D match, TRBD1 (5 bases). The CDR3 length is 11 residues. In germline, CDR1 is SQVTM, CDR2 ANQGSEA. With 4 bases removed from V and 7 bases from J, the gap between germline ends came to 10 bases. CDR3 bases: TGCAGCGTTGTCGACAGCCGTGAAGCTTTCTTT. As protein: CSVVDSREAFF.

This chain's CDR3 is CASSLEDRGTDTQYF. CDR3 nucleotide sequence: TGCGCCAGCAGCTTGGAGGACAGAGGCACAGATACGCAGTATTTT. This rearrangement joins TRBV5-1 to TRBJ2-3; maybe TRBD1 (6 bases). The CDR3 has 15 amino acids. V lost 0 bases and J 1 base, leaving 9 bases between the germline ends. CDR1 and CDR2 (germline): SGHRS, YFSETQ.

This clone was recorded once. The CDR3 nucleotides read TGTGCCAGCTCAACACAGGGGGCGAACACTGAAGCTTTCTTT. Translating it yields CASSTQGANTEAFF. The chain has TRBV18 and TRBJ1-1; 9 nucleotides line up with TRBD1. Trimming removed 5 bases from V and 1 base from J; junction bases left unmatched: 2. The germline gives CDR1 KGHSH, CDR2 LQKENI. The CDR3 is 14 amino acids. Complete variable domain (other parts from reference TRBV18 and TRBJ1-1): NAGVMQNPRHLVRRRGQEARLRCSPMKGHSHVYWYRQLPEEGLKFMVYLQKENIIDESGMPKERFSAEFPKEGPSILRIQQVVRGDSAAYFCASSTQGANTEAFFGQGTRLTVV.

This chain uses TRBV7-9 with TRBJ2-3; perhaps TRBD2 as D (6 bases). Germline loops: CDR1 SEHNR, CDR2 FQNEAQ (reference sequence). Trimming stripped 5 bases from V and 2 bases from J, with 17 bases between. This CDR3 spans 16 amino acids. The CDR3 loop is CASSPWGSGHTDTQYF. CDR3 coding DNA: TGTGCCAGCAGCCCCTGGGGTAGCGGACACACAGATACGCAGTATTTT.

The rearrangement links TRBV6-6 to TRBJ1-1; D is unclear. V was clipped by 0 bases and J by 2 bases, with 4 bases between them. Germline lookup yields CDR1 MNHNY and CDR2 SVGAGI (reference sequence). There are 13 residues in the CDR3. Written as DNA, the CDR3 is TGTGCCAGCAGTTACTCGAGTAACACTGAAGCTTTCTTT. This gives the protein CASSYSSNTEAFF.

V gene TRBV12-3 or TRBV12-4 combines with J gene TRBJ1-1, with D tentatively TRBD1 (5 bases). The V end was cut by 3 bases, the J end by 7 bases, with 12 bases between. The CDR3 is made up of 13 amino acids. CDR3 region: CASSFGGVGEAFF. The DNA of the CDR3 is TGTGCCAGCAGTTTTGGAGGGGTCGGTGAAGCTTTCTTT.

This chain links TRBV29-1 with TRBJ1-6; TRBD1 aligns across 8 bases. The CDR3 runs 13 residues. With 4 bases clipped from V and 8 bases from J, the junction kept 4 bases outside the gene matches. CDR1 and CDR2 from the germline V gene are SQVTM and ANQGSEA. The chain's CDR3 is CSVGTGGDSPLHF. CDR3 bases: TGCAGCGTTGGCACAGGGGGTGATTCACCCCTCCACTTT. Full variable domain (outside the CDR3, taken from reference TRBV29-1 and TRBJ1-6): SAVISQKPSRDICQRGTSLTIQCQVDSQVTMMFWYRQQPGQSLTLIATANQGSEATYESGFVIDKFPISRPNLTFSTLTVSNMSPEDSSIYLCSVGTGGDSPLHFGNGTRLTVT.

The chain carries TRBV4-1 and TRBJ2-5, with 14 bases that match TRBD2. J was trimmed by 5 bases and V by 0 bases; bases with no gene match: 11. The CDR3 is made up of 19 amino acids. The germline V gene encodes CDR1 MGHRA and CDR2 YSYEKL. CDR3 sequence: CASSQDLTSGGARRETQYF. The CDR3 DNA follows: TGCGCCAGCAGCCAAGATTTGACTAGCGGGGGGGCCCGTCGGGAGACCCAGTACTTC.

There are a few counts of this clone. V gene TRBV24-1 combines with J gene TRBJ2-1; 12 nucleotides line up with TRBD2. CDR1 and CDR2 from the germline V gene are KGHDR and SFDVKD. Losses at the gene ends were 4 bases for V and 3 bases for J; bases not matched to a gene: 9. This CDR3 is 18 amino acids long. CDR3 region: CATSEYGLAGSRYNEQFF. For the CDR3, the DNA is TGTGCCACCAGTGAGTACGGACTAGCGGGGAGTCGCTACAATGAGCAGTTCTTC.

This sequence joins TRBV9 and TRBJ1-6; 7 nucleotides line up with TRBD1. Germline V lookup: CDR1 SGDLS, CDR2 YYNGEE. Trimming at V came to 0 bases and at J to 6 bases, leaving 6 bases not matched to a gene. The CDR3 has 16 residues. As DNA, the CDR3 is TGTGCCAGCAGCGTAGGCACAGGGGCCTTTAATTCACCCCTCCACTTT. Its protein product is CASSVGTGAFNSPLHF.